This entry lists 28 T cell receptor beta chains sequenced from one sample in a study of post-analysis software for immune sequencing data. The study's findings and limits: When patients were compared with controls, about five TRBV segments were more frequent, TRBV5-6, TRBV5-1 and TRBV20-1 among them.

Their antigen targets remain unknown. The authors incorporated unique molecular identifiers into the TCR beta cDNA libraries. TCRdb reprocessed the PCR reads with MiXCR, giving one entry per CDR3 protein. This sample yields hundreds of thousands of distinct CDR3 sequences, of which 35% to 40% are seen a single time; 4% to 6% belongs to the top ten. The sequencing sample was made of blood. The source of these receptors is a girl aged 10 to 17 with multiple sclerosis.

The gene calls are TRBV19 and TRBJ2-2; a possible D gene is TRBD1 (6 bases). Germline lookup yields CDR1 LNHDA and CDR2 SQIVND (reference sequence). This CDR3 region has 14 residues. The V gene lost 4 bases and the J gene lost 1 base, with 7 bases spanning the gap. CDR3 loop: CASSTTGNTGELFF. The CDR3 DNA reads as TGTGCCAGTAGTACGACAGGGAACACCGGGGAGCTGTTTTTT.

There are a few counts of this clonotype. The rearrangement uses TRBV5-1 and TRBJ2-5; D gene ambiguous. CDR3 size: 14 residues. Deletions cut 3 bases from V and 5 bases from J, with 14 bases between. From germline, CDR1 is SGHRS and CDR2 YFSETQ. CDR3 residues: CASSWLGPEETQYF. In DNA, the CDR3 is TGCGCCAGCAGCTGGCTTGGACCTGAGGAGACCCAGTACTTC. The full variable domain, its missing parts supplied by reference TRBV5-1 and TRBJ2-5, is KAGVTQTPRYLIKTRGQQVTLSCSPISGHRSVSWYQQTPGQGLQFLFEYFSETQRNKGNFPGRFSGRQFSNSRSEMNVSTLELGDSALYLCASSWLGPEETQYFGPGTRLLVL.

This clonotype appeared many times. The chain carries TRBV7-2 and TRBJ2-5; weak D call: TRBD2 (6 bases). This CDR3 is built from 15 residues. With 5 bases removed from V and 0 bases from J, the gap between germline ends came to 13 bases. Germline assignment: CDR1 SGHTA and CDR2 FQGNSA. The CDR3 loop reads CASSLRWGDQETQYF. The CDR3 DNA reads TGTGCCAGCAGCCTCCGATGGGGGGACCAAGAGACCCAGTACTTC.

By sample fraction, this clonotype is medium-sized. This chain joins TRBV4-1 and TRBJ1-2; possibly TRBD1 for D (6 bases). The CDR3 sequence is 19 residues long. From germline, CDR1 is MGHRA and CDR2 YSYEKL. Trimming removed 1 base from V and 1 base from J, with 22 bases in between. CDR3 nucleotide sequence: TGCGCCAGCAGCCAAGGGAAGGACCCGCGGGACAAGTATAACTATGGCTACACCTTC. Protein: CASSQGKDPRDKYNYGYTF.

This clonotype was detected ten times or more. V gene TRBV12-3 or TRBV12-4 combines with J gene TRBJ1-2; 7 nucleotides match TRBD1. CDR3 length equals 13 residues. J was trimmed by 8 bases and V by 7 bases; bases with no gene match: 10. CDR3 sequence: CASTLRQGLGYTF. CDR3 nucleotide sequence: TGTGCCAGCACCCTCCGACAGGGACTCGGCTACACCTTC.

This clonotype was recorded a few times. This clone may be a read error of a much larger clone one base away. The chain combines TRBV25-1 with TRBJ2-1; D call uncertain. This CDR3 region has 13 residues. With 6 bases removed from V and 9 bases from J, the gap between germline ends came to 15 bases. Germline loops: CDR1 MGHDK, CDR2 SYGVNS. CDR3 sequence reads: CASRPDPCFEQFF. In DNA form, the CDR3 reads TGTGCCAGCAGACCCGACCCGTGTTTTGAGCAGTTCTTC.

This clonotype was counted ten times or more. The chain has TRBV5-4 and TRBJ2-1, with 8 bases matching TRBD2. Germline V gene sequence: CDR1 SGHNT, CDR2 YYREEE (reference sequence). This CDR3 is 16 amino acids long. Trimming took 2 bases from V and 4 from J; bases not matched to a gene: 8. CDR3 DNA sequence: TGTGCCAGCAGCTTTGGCCTAGCGGGCGCGTACAATGAGCAGTTCTTC. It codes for CASSFGLAGAYNEQFF.

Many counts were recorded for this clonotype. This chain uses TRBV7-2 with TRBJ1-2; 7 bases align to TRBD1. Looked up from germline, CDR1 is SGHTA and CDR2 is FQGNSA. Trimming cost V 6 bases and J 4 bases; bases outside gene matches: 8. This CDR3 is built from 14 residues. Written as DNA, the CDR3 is TGTGCCAGCAGTTCCCCAGGGGGAGGCTATGGCTACACCTTC. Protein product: CASSSPGGGYGYTF.

DNA for the CDR3: TGTGCCAGCAGCCAAGATATCCGGGACCTGTCCGTAGAAAAACTGTTTTTT. Amino acids: CASSQDIRDLSVEKLFF. This chain connects TRBV3-1 to TRBJ1-4; D is possibly TRBD1 (5 bases). The germline CDR1 and CDR2 sequences are LGHDT and YNNKEL (reference sequence). This CDR3 contains 17 residues. V was pared by 0 bases and J by 8 bases, with 19 bases between. Drawing the rest from reference TRBV3-1 and TRBJ1-4, the complete variable domain is DTAVSQTPKYLVTQMGNDKSIKCEQNLGHDTMYWYKQDSKKFLKIMFSYNNKELIINETVPNRFSPKSPDKAHLNLHINSLELGDSAVYFCASSQDIRDLSVEKLFFGSGTQLSVL.

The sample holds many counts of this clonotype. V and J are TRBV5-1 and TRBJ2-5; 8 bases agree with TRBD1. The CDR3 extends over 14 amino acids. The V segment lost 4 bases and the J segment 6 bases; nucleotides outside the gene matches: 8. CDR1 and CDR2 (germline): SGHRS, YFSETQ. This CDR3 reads CASSRVDRGQTQYF. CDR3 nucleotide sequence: TGCGCCAGCAGCCGAGTCGACAGGGGACAGACCCAGTACTTC.

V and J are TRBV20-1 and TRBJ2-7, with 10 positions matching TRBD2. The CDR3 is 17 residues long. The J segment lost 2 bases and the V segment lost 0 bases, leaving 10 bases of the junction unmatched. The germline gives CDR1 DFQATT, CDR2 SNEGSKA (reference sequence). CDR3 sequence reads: CSARDRDLAGVPYEQYF. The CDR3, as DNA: TGCAGTGCTAGAGACCGTGATCTAGCGGGAGTCCCCTACGAGCAGTACTTC.

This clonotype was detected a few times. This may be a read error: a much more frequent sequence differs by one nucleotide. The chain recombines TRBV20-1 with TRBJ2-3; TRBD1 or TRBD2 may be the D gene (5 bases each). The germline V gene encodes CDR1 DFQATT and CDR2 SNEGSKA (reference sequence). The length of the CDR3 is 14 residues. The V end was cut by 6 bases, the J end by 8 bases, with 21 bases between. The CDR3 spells CSATAPVAGGTQYF. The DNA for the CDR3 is TGCAGTGCCACCGCCCCCGTCGCTGGGGGTACGCAGTATTTT.

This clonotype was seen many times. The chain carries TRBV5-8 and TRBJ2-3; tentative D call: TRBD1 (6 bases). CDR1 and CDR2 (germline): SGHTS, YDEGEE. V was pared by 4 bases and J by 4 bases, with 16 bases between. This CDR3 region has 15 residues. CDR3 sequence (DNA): TGTGCCAGCAGCCTCGGACAGTCCACGGCAGATACGCAGTATTTT. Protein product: CASSLGQSTADTQYF.

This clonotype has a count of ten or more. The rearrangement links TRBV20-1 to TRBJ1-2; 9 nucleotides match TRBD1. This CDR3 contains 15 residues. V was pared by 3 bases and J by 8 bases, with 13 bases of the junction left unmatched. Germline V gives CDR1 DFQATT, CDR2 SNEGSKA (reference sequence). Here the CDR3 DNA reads TGCAGTGCTAGCAAGCCCGGGGTGACAGGGGGAGGCTACACCTTC. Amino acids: CSASKPGVTGGGYTF.

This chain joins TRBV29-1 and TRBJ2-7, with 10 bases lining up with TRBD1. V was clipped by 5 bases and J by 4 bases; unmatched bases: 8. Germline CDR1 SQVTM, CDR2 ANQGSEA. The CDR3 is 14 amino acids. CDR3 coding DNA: TGCAGCGTTCTCGACAGGGGGCTAAAGTACGAGCAGTACTTC. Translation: CSVLDRGLKYEQYF.

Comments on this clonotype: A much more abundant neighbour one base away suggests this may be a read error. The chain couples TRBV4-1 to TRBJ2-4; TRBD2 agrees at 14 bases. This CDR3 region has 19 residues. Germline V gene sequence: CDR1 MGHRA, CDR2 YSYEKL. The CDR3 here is CASSQDGTSGGAAKNIRYF. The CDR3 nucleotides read TGCGCCAGCAGCCAAGACGGGACTAGCGGGGGCGCAGCCAAAAACATTCGGTACTTC.

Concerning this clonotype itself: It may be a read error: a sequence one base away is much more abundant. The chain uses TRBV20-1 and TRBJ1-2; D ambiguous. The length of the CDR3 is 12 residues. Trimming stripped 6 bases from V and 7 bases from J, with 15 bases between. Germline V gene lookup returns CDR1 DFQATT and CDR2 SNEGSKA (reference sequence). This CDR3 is CSAHEGLGGYTF. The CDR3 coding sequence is TGCAGTGCCCACGAGGGTCTAGGTGGCTACACCTTC.

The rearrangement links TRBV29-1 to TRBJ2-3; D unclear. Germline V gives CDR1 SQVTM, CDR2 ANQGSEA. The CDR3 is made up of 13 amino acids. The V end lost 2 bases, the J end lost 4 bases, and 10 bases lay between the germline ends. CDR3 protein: CSVEPRLADTQYF. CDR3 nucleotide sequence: TGCAGCGTTGAACCCCGGTTGGCAGATACGCAGTATTTT.

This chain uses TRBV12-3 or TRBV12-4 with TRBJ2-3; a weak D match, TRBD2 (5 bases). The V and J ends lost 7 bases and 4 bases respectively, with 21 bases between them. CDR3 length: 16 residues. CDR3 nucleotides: TGTGCCAGCACCTTGGGTGCCGGGATGAAGGCAGATACGCAGTATTTT. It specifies CASTLGAGMKADTQYF.

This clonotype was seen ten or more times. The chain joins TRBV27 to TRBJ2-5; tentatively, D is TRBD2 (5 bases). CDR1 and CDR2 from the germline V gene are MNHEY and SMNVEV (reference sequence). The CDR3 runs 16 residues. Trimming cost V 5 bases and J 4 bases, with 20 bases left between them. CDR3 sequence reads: CASSPSAGLRSETQYF. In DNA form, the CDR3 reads TGTGCCAGCAGTCCGTCCGCGGGCCTCAGGTCAGAGACCCAGTACTTC.

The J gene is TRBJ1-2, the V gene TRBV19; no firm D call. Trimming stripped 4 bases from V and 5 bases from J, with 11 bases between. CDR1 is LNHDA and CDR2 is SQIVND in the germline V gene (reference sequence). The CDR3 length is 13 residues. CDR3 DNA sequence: TGTGCCAGTAGTAAGGAGACACTGTATGGCTACACCTTC. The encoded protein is CASSKETLYGYTF.

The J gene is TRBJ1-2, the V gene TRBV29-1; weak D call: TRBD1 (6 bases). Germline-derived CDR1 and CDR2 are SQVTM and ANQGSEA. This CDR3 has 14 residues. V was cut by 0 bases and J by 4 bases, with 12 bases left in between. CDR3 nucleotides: TGCAGCGTTGAAGATAGGCGCAGGGGCTATGGCTACACCTTC. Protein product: CSVEDRRRGYGYTF. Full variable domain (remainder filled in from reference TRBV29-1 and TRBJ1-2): SAVISQKPSRDICQRGTSLTIQCQVDSQVTMMFWYRQQPGQSLTLIATANQGSEATYESGFVIDKFPISRPNLTFSTLTVSNMSPEDSSIYLCSVEDRRRGYGYTFGSGTRLTVV.

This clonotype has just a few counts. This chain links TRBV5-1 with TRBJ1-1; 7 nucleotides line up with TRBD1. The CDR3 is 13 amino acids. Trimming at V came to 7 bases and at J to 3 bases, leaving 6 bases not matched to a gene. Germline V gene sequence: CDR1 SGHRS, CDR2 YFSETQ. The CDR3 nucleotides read TGCGCCAGCGGAACAGGGGAGGACACTGAAGCTTTCTTT. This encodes CASGTGEDTEAFF.

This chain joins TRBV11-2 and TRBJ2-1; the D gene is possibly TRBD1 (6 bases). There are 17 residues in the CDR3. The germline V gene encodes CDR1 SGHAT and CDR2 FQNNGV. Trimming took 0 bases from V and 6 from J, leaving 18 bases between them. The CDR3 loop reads CASSLDPGRGGSNEQFF. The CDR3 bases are TGTGCCAGCAGCTTAGATCCGGGCAGGGGCGGAAGCAATGAGCAGTTCTTC.

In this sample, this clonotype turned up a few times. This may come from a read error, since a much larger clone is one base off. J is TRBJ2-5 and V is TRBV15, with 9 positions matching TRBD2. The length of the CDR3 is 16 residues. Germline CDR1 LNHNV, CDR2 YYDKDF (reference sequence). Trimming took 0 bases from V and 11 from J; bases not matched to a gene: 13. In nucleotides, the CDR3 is TGTGCCACCAGCAGAGATGGCGCGGGGGGGTGGGATGAGCAGTACTTC. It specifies CATSRDGAGGWDEQYF.

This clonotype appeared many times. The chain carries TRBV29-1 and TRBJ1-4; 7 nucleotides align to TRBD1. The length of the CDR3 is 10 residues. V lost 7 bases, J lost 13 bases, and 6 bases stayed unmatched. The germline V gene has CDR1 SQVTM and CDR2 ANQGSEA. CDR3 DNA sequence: TGCAGCGCTGGGACAGATGGACTGTTTTTT. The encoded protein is CSAGTDGLFF.

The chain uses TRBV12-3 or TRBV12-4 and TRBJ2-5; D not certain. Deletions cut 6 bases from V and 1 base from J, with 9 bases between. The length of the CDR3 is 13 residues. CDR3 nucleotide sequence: TGTGCCAGCAGGCCTACCTTCCAAGAGACCCAGTACTTC. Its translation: CASRPTFQETQYF.

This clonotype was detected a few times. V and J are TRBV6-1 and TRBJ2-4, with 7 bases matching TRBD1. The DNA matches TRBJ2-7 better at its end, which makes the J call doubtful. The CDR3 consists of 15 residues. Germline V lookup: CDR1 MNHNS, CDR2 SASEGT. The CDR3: CASSEVGTGVGEQYF. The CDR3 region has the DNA TGTGCCAGCAGTGAAGTAGGCACAGGGGTAGGCGAGCAGTACTTC.